The rows below give T cell receptor beta chains drawn from one sample of a study of spatial heterogeneity in lung cancer. TCRdb re-derived calls from the 5' RACE reads in MiXCR, one entry per CDR3 protein. This repertoire shows more than 25,000 distinct CDR3 sequences, less than 9% found once; its top ten account for approximately 25%. This specimen consisted of lung tumor tissue, obtained at surgery. The receptors were sampled from a male donor with early-stage non-small cell lung cancer. Both conserved end residues are part of each CDR3. D genes are given only for firm matches. Only some rows state a clone size, as once, few, many or a class for expanded clones.

V	size	D	J	DNA	CDR3
TRBV24-1	-	-	TRBJ2-2	TGTGCCACCAGTGATTCGGTGACAAACACCGGGGAGCTGTTTTTT	CATSDSVTNTGELFF
TRBV25-1	many	-	TRBJ2-2	TGTGCCAGCAGTGCTAACAGGGCGCCCACCGGGGAGCTGTTTTTT	CASSANRAPTGELFF
TRBV20-1	many	-	TRBJ2-1	TGCAGTGCTAGCCCCAGGGAGCTTTACAATGAGCAGTTCTTC	CSASPRELYNEQFF
TRBV29-1	few	TRBD1	TRBJ2-2	TGCAGCGCCAGACAGGGAATCACCGGGGAGCTGTTTTTT	CSARQGITGELFF
TRBV29-1	-	-	TRBJ2-1	TGCAGCGTCGCGGGGACAGCCTTCTACAATGAGCAGTTCTTC	CSVAGTAFYNEQFF
TRBV18	-	TRBD1	TRBJ1-6	TGTGCCAGCTCACCATACAGGGGGAGGGATAATTCACCCCTCCACTTT	CASSPYRGRDNSPLHF
TRBV3-1	many	-	TRBJ2-5	TGTGCCAGCAGCCGGGCAGGGCAAGAGACCCAGTACTTC	CASSRAGQETQYF
TRBV5-1	-	-	TRBJ2-3	TGCGCCAGCGGTGATGGGGTCGCAGATACGCAGTATTTT	CASGDGVADTQYF
TRBV5-4	many	TRBD2	TRBJ2-5	TGTGCCAGCAGCTCGAAAGAGCGGGACCCGCTCTACTTC	CASSSKERDPLYF
TRBV6-1	many	-	TRBJ2-7	TGTGCCAGCAGTGATGGACATTCCTACGAGCAGTACTTC	CASSDGHSYEQYF
TRBV6-5	many	-	TRBJ2-5	TGTGCCAGCATTAGAGGAGAGACCCAGTACTTC	CASIRGETQYF
TRBV4-2	-	TRBD2	TRBJ2-5	TGTGCCAGCAGCCAAGATCCAGCGGGGGCCGAAGAGACCCAGTACTTC	CASSQDPAGAEETQYF
TRBV15	many	-	TRBJ1-4	TGTGCCACCAGCAGAGACGCTGAAAAACTGTTTTTT	CATSRDAEKLFF
TRBV3-1	many	-	TRBJ1-1	TGTGCCAGCAGCCACTGGGGTGATTCTGAAGCTTTCTTT	CASSHWGDSEAFF
TRBV7-2	many	-	TRBJ2-5	TGTGCCAGCAGCTTAGTGGGTACAGTAACGGAGACCCAGTACTTC	CASSLVGTVTETQYF
TRBV4-2	-	TRBD2	TRBJ2-5	TGTGCCAGCAGCCAAATGAGCGGGGCAGAGACCCAGTACTTC	CASSQMSGAETQYF
TRBV5-1	many	-	TRBJ1-4	TGCGCCAGCAGCTCTAACGGACTGGCGGGGGAAAAACTGTTTTTT	CASSSNGLAGEKLFF
TRBV29-1	many	-	TRBJ2-5	TGCAGCGTGGGGACACCACGAGGGACCCAGTACTTC	CSVGTPRGTQYF
TRBV4-2	many	TRBD1	TRBJ2-7	TGTGCCAGCAGCCAAGAAGGGACAGGGACCTACGAGCAGTACTTC	CASSQEGTGTYEQYF
TRBV5-5	-	TRBD2	TRBJ2-3	TGTGCCAGCAGCTTCGGGACTACCCGCACAGATACGCAGTATTTT	CASSFGTTRTDTQYF
TRBV16	many	-	TRBJ1-6	TGTGCCAGCAGCCCCCCCTCCTATAATTCACCCCTCCACTTT	CASSPPSYNSPLHF
TRBV7-6	many	TRBD2	TRBJ2-3	TGTGCCAGCAGCCGAAAAGCCGTTACTAGCGGGGGATTCACAGATACGCAGTATTTT	CASSRKAVTSGGFTDTQYF
TRBV4-1	many	-	TRBJ2-1	TGCGCCAGCAGCCAAGACGGGGCAGCGCCACTACGGGGACAGTTCTTC	CASSQDGAAPLRGQFF
TRBV27	many	TRBD1	TRBJ2-2	TGTGCCAGCAGTTTCGGCAGGGGGCTCGACACCGGGGAGCTGTTTTTT	CASSFGRGLDTGELFF
TRBV12-3/TRBV12-4	-	-	TRBJ2-2	TGTGCCAGCAGTAACTCCGGGGGTGTCGGGGAGCTGTTTTTT	CASSNSGGVGELFF
TRBV28	-	-	TRBJ2-6	TGTGCCAGCAGTTTATGGGGGGACATACGTTACTCTGGGGCCAACGTCCTGACTTTC	CASSLWGDIRYSGANVLTF
TRBV3-1	many	-	TRBJ2-1	TGTGCCAGCAGCCAAGGTCGCCTTCGGCACAATGAGCAGTTCTTC	CASSQGRLRHNEQFF
TRBV5-4	many	-	TRBJ1-6	TGTGCCAGCAACCAGGGTGGTTCACCCCTCCACTTT	CASNQGGSPLHF
TRBV6-5	-	TRBD1	TRBJ2-2	TGTGCCAGCACCGGGACAGGGCCTACACCTCTAAACACCGGGGAGCTGTTTTTT	CASTGTGPTPLNTGELFF
TRBV7-2	medium-sized	-	TRBJ2-3	TGTGCCAGCAGCCTTCGGGACCGGAGCACAGATACGCAGTATTTT	CASSLRDRSTDTQYF
TRBV2	few	-	TRBJ1-3	TGTGCCAGCAAAAGACTTCTAAGCTCTGGAAACACCATATATTTT	CASKRLLSSGNTIYF
TRBV2	few	-	TRBJ2-1	TGTGCCAGCAGACACCGGGACTTCCTCCATGAGCAGTTCTTC	CASRHRDFLHEQFF
TRBV6-6	many	-	TRBJ1-5	TGTGCCAGCAAGTTATTGGGCTCCGATCAGCCCCAGCATTTT	CASKLLGSDQPQHF
TRBV7-9	many	-	TRBJ1-1	TGTGCCAGCAGCCTGACCCAAGGGACTGAAGCTTTCTTT	CASSLTQGTEAFF
TRBV7-8	many	-	TRBJ1-3	TGTGCCAGCAGCTTAGGAGCCATCTCTGGAAACACCATATATTTT	CASSLGAISGNTIYF
TRBV20-1	medium-sized	TRBD2	TRBJ2-3	TGCAGTGCTAGTAGATCTAGCGGGCTCACAGATACGCAGTATTTT	CSASRSSGLTDTQYF
TRBV6-5	few	-	TRBJ1-2	TGTGCCAGCAGTTACTCGACAGCTAACTATGGCTACACCTTC	CASSYSTANYGYTF
TRBV6-2/TRBV6-3	medium-sized	TRBD2	TRBJ2-1	TGTGCCAGCAGTTTGGGACTACTGAATGAGCAGTTCTTC	CASSLGLLNEQFF
TRBV4-3	few	-	TRBJ2-7	TGCGCCAGCAGCCAAGGGGCACCTGGCTACTTTTACGAGCAGTACTTC	CASSQGAPGYFYEQYF
TRBV20-1	few	-	TRBJ1-4	TGCAGTGCTCGCCCACTAGGACAGAGGAATGAAAAACTGTTTTTT	CSARPLGQRNEKLFF
TRBV29-1	few	TRBD2	TRBJ2-5	TGCAGCGTTGTTACTAGCGGGCGGCGACAAGAGACCCAGTACTTC	CSVVTSGRRQETQYF
TRBV4-1	many	TRBD1	TRBJ1-1	TGCGCCAGCAACCTCCGACAGGGGAGAGATGGGGTATCGGGCAACACTGAAGCTTTCTTT	CASNLRQGRDGVSGNTEAFF
TRBV6-1	many	-	TRBJ1-1	TGTGCCAGCAGTGCTCTCCGGAACACTGAAGCTTTCTTT	CASSALRNTEAFF
TRBV5-1	many	-	TRBJ2-7	TGCGCCAGCAGCTTCAGCGGCGAACTCTACGAGCAGTACTTC	CASSFSGELYEQYF
TRBV6-2/TRBV6-3	many	TRBD1	TRBJ1-2	TGTGCCAGCAGAAGGACAGGGAGTGACGGCTACACCTTC	CASRRTGSDGYTF